This T cell receptor beta chain stems from a study of human T cells and chemical hapten exposure. Study-wide background: In the sensitization step, 2% DPC was placed on 2 cm by 2 cm of upper inner arm skin.

Time point reported: patch test 2, 6 weeks after DPC sensitization. The treatment: therapeutic diphenylcyclopropenone sensitization with weekly scalp DPC. Blood collection happened ahead of applying each patch test. A single record per CDR3 protein comes from TCRdb applying MiXCR to the RACE reads. The sample contains hundreds of thousands of distinct CDR3 sequences, just under 6.5% of which appear only once. There are many counts of this clonotype. After removal of 2 bases from V and 11 bases from J, the junction contained 16 bases not matched to a gene. Germline values: CDR1 LGHNA, CDR2 YSLEER. This CDR3 spans 16 amino acids.

This chain connects TRBV4-3 to TRBJ1-1, with 8 bases fitting TRBD1. The source is a woman in her late teens or twenties with alopecia areata. Some clones in this sample may be carry-over from other donors' samples. This specimen was whole blood, taken in connection with sensitization to the hapten diphenylcyclopropenone (DPC). The chain's CDR3 is CASSQFRDRLMVGAFF. CDR3 coding DNA: TGCGCCAGCAGCCAATTCCGGGACAGGCTTATGGTGGGGGCTTTCTTT.